This T cell receptor beta chain was identified in a study of blood T cell repertoires in COVID-19. For the study at large: Some COVID-19 samples were acute and others convalescent; all came from the United States, Italy and Spain. Sources were T cells, B-cell-depleted T cells, or PBMCs; the material itself was cDNA or gDNA.

Original processing methods: Reference gene primers were amplified, and this amplification served to estimate nucleated cell counts. The repertoire was sequenced with immunoSEQ multiplex PCR; TCRdb's copy has only in-frame clones and lacks some. V, J and clone size were drawn from that table, and D and trimming were deduced from the DNA. The top ten hold about a sixth of the sample, which has more than 100,000 clones, about 92% seen once. This CDR3 spans 18 amino acids. Germline CDR1 and CDR2: SGHRS and YFSETQ. The J segment lost 4 bases and the V segment lost 2 bases, leaving 17 bases of the junction unmatched.

V gene TRBV5-1 combines with J gene TRBJ2-5, with 7 positions matching TRBD1. The sample taken for sequencing was peripheral blood. This sequence was found in a woman of 80 years or more in a cohort sampled during active COVID-19. CDR3 DNA: TGCGCCAGCAGCTTACAGGGGACCGGGCTTACAATAGGAGAGACCCAGTACTTC. Protein: CASSLQGTGLTIGETQYF.